What follows is one TCR beta chain and its context. This entry comes from a study of blood T cell repertoires in COVID-19. On the study more broadly: Samples representing acute and convalescent COVID-19 were sourced from the United States, Italy and Spain.

Authors' data handling: By means of reference gene primer amplification, nucleated cell counts were estimated. TCRdb's copy holds only in-frame clones and misses some; the assay was immunoSEQ multiplex PCR. D and trimming come from the DNA, and the V and J calls and clone size come from that table. Among some 48,000 clones, 80% to 90% were seen once, and the ten largest hold approximately 7.7%. The V end was cut by 2 bases, the J end by 3 bases, with 5 bases between. The CDR3 consists of 13 residues. Germline CDR1 reads LGHDT; CDR2 reads YNNKEL (reference sequence). Sequencing input: peripheral blood. The chain combines TRBV3-1 (or the pseudogene TRBV3-2) with TRBJ1-3; D remains unclear. The sequence was collected from a human donor in a cohort sampled during active COVID-19. The DNA of the CDR3 is TGTGCCAGCAGCCAATTGAGTGGAAACACCATATATTTT. Translation gives CASSQLSGNTIYF.